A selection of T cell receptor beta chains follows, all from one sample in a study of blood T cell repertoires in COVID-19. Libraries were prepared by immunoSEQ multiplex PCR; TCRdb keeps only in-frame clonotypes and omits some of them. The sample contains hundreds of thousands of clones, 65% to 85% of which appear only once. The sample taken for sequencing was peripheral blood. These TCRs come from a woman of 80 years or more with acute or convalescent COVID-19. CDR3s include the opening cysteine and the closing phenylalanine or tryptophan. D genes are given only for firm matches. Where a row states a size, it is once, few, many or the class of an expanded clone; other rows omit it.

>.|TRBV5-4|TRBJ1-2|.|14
TGTGCCAGCAGCGGGGCCGGGTTTAACTATGGCTACACCTTC
CASSGAGFNYGYTF
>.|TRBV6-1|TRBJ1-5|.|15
TGTGCCAGCAGTGAAGGGACTTTATCGAATCAGCCCCAGCATTTT
CASSEGTLSNQPQHF
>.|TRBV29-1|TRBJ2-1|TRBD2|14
TGCAGCGGGACAATAGCGGGGGGGCTTAATGAGCAGTTCTTC
CSGTIAGGLNEQFF
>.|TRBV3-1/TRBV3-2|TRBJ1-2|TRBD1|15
TGTGCCAGCAGCCCGCAAACGACAGGGCGGTATGGCTACACCTTC
CASSPQTTGRYGYTF
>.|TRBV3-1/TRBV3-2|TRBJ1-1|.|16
TGTGCCAGCAGCCAAGAACTCTCTTTAGCGAACACTGAAGCTTTCTTT
CASSQELSLANTEAFF
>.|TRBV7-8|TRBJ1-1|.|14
TGTGCCAGCAGCTTAGGTAGGGGTATAACTGAAGCTTTCTTT
CASSLGRGITEAFF
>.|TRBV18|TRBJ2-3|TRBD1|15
TGTGCCAGCTCACCCAATGGACAGGGTACAGATACGCAGTATTTT
CASSPNGQGTDTQYF
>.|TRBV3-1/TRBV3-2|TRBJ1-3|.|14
TGTGCCAGCCGACTCCGGGAAACTGGAAACACCATATATTTT
CASRLRETGNTIYF
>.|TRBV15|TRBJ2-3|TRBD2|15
TGTGCCACCAGCCCGGGACTAGCGAGGACAGATACGCAGTATTTT
CATSPGLARTDTQYF
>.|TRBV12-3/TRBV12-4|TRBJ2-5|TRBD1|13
TGTGCCAGCAGTTTGGGGACAGAAGAGACCCAGTACTTC
CASSLGTEETQYF
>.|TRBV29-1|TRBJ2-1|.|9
TGCAGCGTTCAGGATGAGCAGTTCTTC
CSVQDEQFF
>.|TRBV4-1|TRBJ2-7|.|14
TGCGCCAGCAGCCAAGGCAGGGGGGACTACGAGCAGTACTTC
CASSQGRGDYEQYF
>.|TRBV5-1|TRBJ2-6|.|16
TGCGCCAGCAGCTTGGGAGGTAATTCTGGGGCCAACGTCCTGACTTTC
CASSLGGNSGANVLTF
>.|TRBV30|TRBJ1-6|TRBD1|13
TGTGCCTGGAGTGCGGGACAGGGGCCGACCCTCCACTTT
CAWSAGQGPTLHF
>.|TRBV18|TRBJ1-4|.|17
TGTGCCAGCTCACCAGGATACGCGCGGGACGGAGGCGAAAAACTGTTTTTT
CASSPGYARDGGEKLFF
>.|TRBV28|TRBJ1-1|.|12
TGTGCCAGCAGTACCCTAAAACCCCCAGGTTTCTTT
CASSTLKPPGFF
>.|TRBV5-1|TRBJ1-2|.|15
TGCGCCAGCAGCCTGACACATAACGATAACTATGGCTACACCTTC
CASSLTHNDNYGYTF
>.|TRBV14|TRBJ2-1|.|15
TGTGCCAGCAGCCAAGATAACTCGCCTGTGGATGAGCAGTTCTTC
CASSQDNSPVDEQFF
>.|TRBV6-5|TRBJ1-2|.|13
TGTGCTATCAGGGCAGGGTCTAACTATGGCTACACCTTC
CAIRAGSNYGYTF
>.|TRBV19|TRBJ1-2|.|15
TGTGCCAGTAGTATGGGGGCCAACAGGTGGGGCGGCTACACCTTC
CASSMGANRWGGYTF
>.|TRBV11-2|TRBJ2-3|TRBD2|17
TGTGCCAGCAGCTTAAGACTAGCGGGAGGTTTAACAGATACGCAGTATTTT
CASSLRLAGGLTDTQYF
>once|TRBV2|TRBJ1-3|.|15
TGTGCCAGCACCGATCCGACAGGCTCTGGAAACACCATATATTTT
CASTDPTGSGNTIYF
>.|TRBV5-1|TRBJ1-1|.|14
TGCGCCAGCAGCAAACCGGGACAGAACACTGAAGCTTTCTTT
CASSKPGQNTEAFF
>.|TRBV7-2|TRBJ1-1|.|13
TGTGCCAGCAGCTCCACAGGGTCTGGTGAAGCTTTCTTT
CASSSTGSGEAFF
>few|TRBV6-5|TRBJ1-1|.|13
TGTGCCAGCAGGGGCAGGCAGAACACTGAAGCTTTCTTT
CASRGRQNTEAFF
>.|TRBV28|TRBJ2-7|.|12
TGTGCCAGCAACGGTTCCCCCTACGAGCAGTACTTC
CASNGSPYEQYF
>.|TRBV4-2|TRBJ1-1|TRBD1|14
TGTGCCAGCAGCCAAGATCTGGGGGACAGGGAGGCTTTCTTT
CASSQDLGDREAFF
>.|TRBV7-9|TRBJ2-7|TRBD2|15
TGTGCCAGCAGCTTCGGACTAGGGCTTAACTACGAGCAGTACTTC
CASSFGLGLNYEQYF
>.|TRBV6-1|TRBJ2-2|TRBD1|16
TGTGCCAGCAGTGAAGCCTTAGGACAGGTTGTCGGGGAGCTGTTTTTT
CASSEALGQVVGELFF
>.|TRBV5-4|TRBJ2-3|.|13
TGTGCCACGAACTCAAGGGGCGCAGATACGCAGTATTTT
CATNSRGADTQYF
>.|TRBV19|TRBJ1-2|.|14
TGTGCCAGTAGTATAGGCTCAGAGGCGTATGGCTACACCTTC
CASSIGSEAYGYTF
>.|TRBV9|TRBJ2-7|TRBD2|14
TGTGCCAGCAGCTCCCGGGACTACTCCTACGAGCAGTACTTC
CASSSRDYSYEQYF
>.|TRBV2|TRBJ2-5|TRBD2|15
TGTGCCAGCAGTGCGGCTAGCGGGGGGGCTGAGACCCAGTACTTC
CASSAASGGAETQYF